This record covers a single T cell receptor beta chain. Its target is not known. Sample time point: newly diagnosed GD, antithyroid drugs for less than 3 months. Making the TCR library involved RNA that had been extracted from PBMCs. The CDR3 has 17 residues. CDR1 and CDR2 (germline): SGHTA, FQGTGA. V was clipped by 3 bases and J by 5 bases, with 17 bases between them. For TCR beta, libraries came from iRepertoire HTBI primers and Arm-PCR of CDR3 regions. TCRdb re-derived calls from the multiplex PCR reads in MiXCR, one entry per CDR3 protein. The sample contains approximately 400,000 distinct CDR3 sequences, under 15% of which appear only once. This sample was included in a study of regulatory T cells in long-lasting Graves disease. Study-level results: It was peripheral blood alone, not thyroid tissue, that was studied. Persistent disease was associated with favored TRBV28 usage and with favored use of TRBJ1-2 and TRBJ2-5.

The same sample was also studied in work on T cells in Graves' hyperthyroidism and ophthalmopathy. That source notes: The HTBI set primed first-round TCR CDR3 RT-PCR. Ophthalmopathy prediction by the model preceded onset by a median about 6 months.

This TCR was recovered from a woman aged 25-40 years with Graves disease. This chain links TRBV7-3 with TRBJ2-6; D call uncertain. The source material was peripheral blood mononuclear cells (PBMCs), sampled at new diagnosis, from a patient treated with antithyroid drugs. CDR3 DNA: TGTGCCAGCAGCTTCTACGGGCCTGATAAGTGGGCCAACGTCCTGACTTTC. The encoded protein is CASSFYGPDKWANVLTF. The complete variable domain, with remaining parts taken from reference TRBV7-3 and TRBJ2-6, reads GAGVSQTPSNKVTEKGKYVELRCDPISGHTALYWYRQSLGQGPEFLIYFQGTGAADDSGLPNDRFFAVRPEGSVSTLKIQRTERGDSAVYLCASSFYGPDKWANVLTFGAGSRLTVL.